This TCR beta chain comes out of a study of blood T cells in healthy people across ages (dated by TCRdb to between 2014 and 2016). With respect to the entire study: Template switching captured roughly one uniquely barcoded TCR beta cDNA molecule per two T cells in model experiments. Age-related changes in TCR beta repertoire diversity were measured in the study by deep sequencing normalized with unique cDNA molecular identifiers. Donors were grouped into four age groups: young (average roughly 15 years), middle-aged (39), aged (around 60) and long-lived (approximately 81). To avoid experimental bias, donors of different ages were spread randomly across the sequencing lanes. The study analyzed two additional independent replicas of 1 million unique cDNA reads from the same blood draw for two donors, one aged 18 to 29 and one aged 80 or older.

Here is what the overall study found, with its caveats: Observed TCR beta diversity per million T cells fell roughly linearly with age, and a significant reduction was already apparent by age roughly 41. Because donor CMV infection status was unknown, age-related changes in expanded clonotypes were potentially confounded. The long-lived group showed more naive CD4+ T cells, fewer expanded clones and increased TCR diversity than the aged group, suggesting age selection. Estimates of total diversity based on one million sequenced T cells were considered lower bounds and underestimates. A strong correlation was found between observed TCR beta diversity and the percentage of naive T cells measured by flow cytometry. Bulk unsorted PBMC profiling prevented conclusive comparison of naive and antigen-experienced compartments.

Libraries were constructed by 5' RACE. Sequenced using an Illumina HiSeq 2500. A second PCR of 7 to 11 cycles was run with a J-beta primer mix and a sample-barcoded 5' primer. A unique molecular identifier was introduced onto each TCR beta cDNA molecule by a template-switch 5' adaptor carrying 12 random nucleotides. Each sample yielded at least 2.5 million CDR3-containing paired-end reads. The Mint cDNA synthesis kit, primed by a TRBC-specific oligonucleotide, was used to synthesize first-strand cDNA from all RNA. Following uracil-DNA glycosylase treatment, all cDNA underwent a first 18-cycle PCR with the universal primers M1SS and BC2_uni_R. The original pipeline was this. For normalization, 1 million high-quality reads were randomly selected from each sample, with every read carrying a distinct molecular identifier. Instead of being binned into consensus sequences, reads with shared molecular identifiers were discarded. CDR3 identification, clonotype clustering and error correction used MiTCR with a Q25 quality threshold and the strictest error-elimination algorithm. A nonparametric unseen species model with Euler transformation was used to estimate a lower bound on total TCR beta diversity. TCRdb reanalyzed the raw reads on its own, using fastp at Q25 for trimming and MiXCR for clone calling, and kept in-frame beta chains. Each entry merges the rows of one CDR3 protein and shows their most common DNA and genes. Clone size and V and J calls follow TCRdb, not the original study. This sample holds roughly 1,700,000 distinct CDR3 sequences; approximately 30% were observed only once. Roughly 8% of the sample goes to the ten largest clones.

According to the germline V gene, CDR1 reads KGHSH and CDR2 reads LQKENI. Trimmed from V: 6 bases; trimmed from J: 2 bases; junction bases lacking a gene match: 3. The CDR3, from cysteine to phenylalanine, totals 14 residues. Just CDR3 DNA is preserved here, 42 bases in frame from base 1. Systemically healthy Caucasian individuals from Russia, approximately 39 in total and aged roughly 6 to 100 years, were included as donors. Each donor gave about 11 milliliters of peripheral blood, drawn into EDTA-treated Vacutainer tubes. Ficoll-Paque density-gradient centrifugation was used to isolate PBMCs, with at least 7 million obtained per sample. Total RNA, at least 6 micrograms per sample, was extracted from PBMCs with Trizol reagent. Naive CD45RAhigh/CD27high T cell percentages were measured by flow cytometry on a PBMC aliquot from every donor. This clonotype was detected only a few times. No antigen is known for it. Base-call qualities are not available, and no considerably larger clone is one nucleotide away.

The rearrangement combines TRBV18 with TRBJ2-7; 11 bases in the junction line up with TRBD2. The sequenced sample was blood. The clonotype originates from a woman aged 25 to 39 in good health. CDR3 region: CASSWTSGPYEQYF. The DNA is as follows: TGTGCCAGCTCCTGGACTAGCGGGCCCTACGAGCAGTACTTC.